Below, one TCR beta chain is given with its context. The data originate from a study of OX40 agonist ivuxolimab in advanced cancers. Study-wide context: Every 2 weeks, ivuxolimab was infused into the patients intravenously at between 0.01 and 10 mg/kg. Past anti-PD-1, anti-PD-L1 or anti-CTLA-4 therapy was accepted, and 40% to 45% had received some.

The study sampled blood at baseline, cycle 4 day 1, and cycle 7 day 1. This CDR3 contains 13 residues. Trimming cost V 2 bases and J 3 bases, with 7 bases left between them. Germline V gene sequence: CDR1 MDHEN, CDR2 SYDVKM. Here immunoSEQ multiplex PCR was the method, and the copy in TCRdb shows in-frame clones only, minus some. The sample includes 70,000 to 75,000 clones, about 88% of them seen just once. Material: CD4+ or CD8+ T cells sorted from blood, obtained in a trial of the OX40 agonist ivuxolimab. This TCR derives from an adult with an advanced solid tumor such as melanoma, head and neck, liver or kidney cancer. The J gene is TRBJ1-2, the V gene TRBV28; D is uncertain. The chain's CDR3 is CASSLSQDYGYTF. The DNA for the CDR3 is TGTGCCAGCAGTTTAAGCCAGGACTATGGCTACACCTTC.